Listed below are T cell receptor beta chains from one sample, sequenced in a study of T cells in Graves' hyperthyroidism and ophthalmopathy. TCRdb itself ran the multiplex PCR reads through MiXCR, one entry per CDR3 protein. The sample holds about 600,000 distinct CDR3 sequences; approximately 15% are singletons and the top ten take roughly an eighth. Material for sequencing was blood. The receptor set was obtained from a woman aged 45 to 65 with Graves' ophthalmopathy. CDR3s include the opening cysteine and the closing phenylalanine or tryptophan.

j_call v_call cdr3_aa
TRBJ2-5 TRBV9 CASSVLAGVEETQYF
TRBJ1-2 TRBV29-1 CSTGHRHKSYGYTF
TRBJ1-2 TRBV27 CASSQSGLVGYTF
TRBJ2-1 TRBV20-1 CSARDVGRATNEQFF
TRBJ2-1 TRBV12-3/TRBV12-4 CASSLKGRLAGAPYNEQFF
TRBJ1-5 TRBV28 CASSRQDYWEPQHF
TRBJ2-1 TRBV7-2 CASSFWREGRGEQFF
TRBJ2-7 TRBV7-2 CASSLGGIDYEQYF
TRBJ1-6 TRBV12-3/TRBV12-4 CASSWGGVNSPLHF
TRBJ2-5 TRBV18 CASSLSGKAEETQYF
TRBJ1-3 TRBV6-1 CASTTGNTIYF
TRBJ2-1 TRBV20-1 CSARGWGAPDNEQFF
TRBJ2-7 TRBV7-3 CASSLNRDTRYEQYF
TRBJ1-1 TRBV29-1 CSVALQPNTEAFF
TRBJ1-1 TRBV5-1 CASRTLTGGIGEAFF
TRBJ1-1 TRBV6-5 CASSYLDRVANTEAFF
TRBJ2-3 TRBV6-2/TRBV6-3 CASSYGSSSTDTQYF
TRBJ2-7 TRBV10-2 CASYQDRGYEQYF
TRBJ2-7 TRBV7-2 CASSPSGRTHEQYF
TRBJ1-5 TRBV30 CAWSVRFRDGQPQHF
TRBJ2-1 TRBV12-5 CASVGGKSSYNEQFF
TRBJ2-2 TRBV18 CASSPQPGLNTGELFF
TRBJ2-2 TRBV6-1 CASSTPGLEGSGELFF
TRBJ2-1 TRBV7-9 CASSLVTLGGQFF
TRBJ2-3 TRBV30 CAWSVWASTNTDTQYF
TRBJ1-2 TRBV24-1 CATSGGTTRYYGYTF
TRBJ1-1 TRBV4-1 CASSNRDRGLNTEAFF
TRBJ2-3 TRBV29-1 CSVEGTSGRADTQYF